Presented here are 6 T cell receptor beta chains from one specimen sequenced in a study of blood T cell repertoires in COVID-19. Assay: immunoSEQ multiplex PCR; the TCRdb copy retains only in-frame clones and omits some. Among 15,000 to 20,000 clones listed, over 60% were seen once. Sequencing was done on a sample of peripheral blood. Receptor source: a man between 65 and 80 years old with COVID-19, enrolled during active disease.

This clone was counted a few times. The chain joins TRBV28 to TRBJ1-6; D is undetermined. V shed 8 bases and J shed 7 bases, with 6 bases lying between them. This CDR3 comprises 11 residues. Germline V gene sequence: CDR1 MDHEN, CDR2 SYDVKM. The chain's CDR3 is CASQWNSPLHF. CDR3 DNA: TGTGCCAGCCAGTGGAATTCACCCCTCCACTTT.

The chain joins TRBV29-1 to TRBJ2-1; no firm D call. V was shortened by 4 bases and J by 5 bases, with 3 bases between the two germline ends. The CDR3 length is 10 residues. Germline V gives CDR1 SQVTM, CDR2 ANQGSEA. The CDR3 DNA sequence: TGCAGCGTTGGGCACAATGAGCAGTTCTTC. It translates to CSVGHNEQFF.

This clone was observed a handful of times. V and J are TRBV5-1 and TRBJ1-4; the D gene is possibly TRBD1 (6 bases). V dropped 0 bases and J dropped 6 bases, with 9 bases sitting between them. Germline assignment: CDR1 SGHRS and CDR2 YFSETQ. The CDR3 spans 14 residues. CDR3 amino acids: CASSLVAGDEKLFF. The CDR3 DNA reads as TGCGCCAGCAGCTTGGTGGCAGGGGATGAAAAACTGTTTTTT.

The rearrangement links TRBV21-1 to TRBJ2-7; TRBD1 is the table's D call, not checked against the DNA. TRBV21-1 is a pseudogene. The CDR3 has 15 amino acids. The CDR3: CASSELGFRGYEQYF. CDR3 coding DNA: TGTGCCAGCAGCGAATTGGGGTTTAGGGGGTACGAGCAGTACTTC.

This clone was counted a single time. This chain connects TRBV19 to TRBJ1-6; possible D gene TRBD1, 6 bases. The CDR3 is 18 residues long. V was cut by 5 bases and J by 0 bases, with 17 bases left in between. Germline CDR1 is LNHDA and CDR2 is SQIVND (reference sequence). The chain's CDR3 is CASSGSAGVSSYNSPLHF. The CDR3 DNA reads TGTGCCAGTAGTGGTTCGGCAGGGGTGAGCTCCTATAATTCACCCCTCCACTTT.

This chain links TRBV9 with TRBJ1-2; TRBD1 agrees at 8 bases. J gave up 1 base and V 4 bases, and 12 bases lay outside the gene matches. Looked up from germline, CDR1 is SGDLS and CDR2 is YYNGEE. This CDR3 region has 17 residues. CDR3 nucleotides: TGTGCCAGCAGCCCCGGACAGGGAAAAAAGGATAACTATGGCTACACCTTC. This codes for CASSPGQGKKDNYGYTF.